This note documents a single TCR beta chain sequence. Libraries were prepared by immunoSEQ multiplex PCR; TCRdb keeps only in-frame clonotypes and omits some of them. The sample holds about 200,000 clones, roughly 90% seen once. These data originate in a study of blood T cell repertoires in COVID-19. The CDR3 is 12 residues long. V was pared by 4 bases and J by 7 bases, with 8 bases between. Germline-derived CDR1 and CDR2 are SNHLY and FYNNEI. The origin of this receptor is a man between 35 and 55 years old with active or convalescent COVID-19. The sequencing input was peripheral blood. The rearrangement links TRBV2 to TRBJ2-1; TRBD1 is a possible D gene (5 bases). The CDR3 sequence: CASSGSGNEQFF. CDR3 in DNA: TGTGCCAGCAGTGGTTCAGGGAATGAGCAGTTCTTC.